Presented here are 2 T cell receptor beta chains from one specimen sequenced in a study of cytomegalovirus exposure and HLA in healthy donors. The study ran its PCR with 60 Vbeta and 13 Jbeta primers. Sequencing was performed with immunoSEQ multiplex PCR; in TCRdb, only in-frame clones are kept and a portion is missing. The table records about 110,000 clones, 50% to 70% of them present only once. The sample consisted of PBMCs. Receptor source: a man in his thirties or forties in good health and CMV-seropositive.

In its sample, this clone was seen many times. The chain combines TRBV2 with TRBJ2-1; TRBD1 matches at 7 bases. This CDR3 region has 14 residues. CDR1 SNHLY and CDR2 FYNNEI come from the germline V gene. With 7 bases clipped from V and 5 bases from J, the junction kept 8 bases outside the gene matches. The CDR3 is CASKTNRGNNEQFF. DNA of the CDR3: TGTGCCAGCAAGACTAACAGGGGAAACAATGAGCAGTTCTTC. The full variable domain, in which reference TRBV2 and TRBJ2-1 provide the parts outside the CDR3, is EPEVTQTPSHQVTQMGQEVILRCVPISNHLYFYWYRQILGQKVEFLVSFYNNEISEKSEIFDDQFSVERPDGSNFTLKIRSTKLEDSAMYFCASKTNRGNNEQFFGPGTRLTVL.

The gene calls are TRBV2 and TRBJ2-5, with TRBD2 matching 7 bases. The J call may not be correct, given that the DNA end is closer to TRBJ2-7. The CDR3 extends over 13 amino acids. Germline CDR1 and CDR2: SNHLY and FYNNEI. CDR3 residues: CASTTLAGYEQYF. CDR3 in DNA: TGTGCCAGCACTACCTTAGCGGGCTACGAGCAGTACTTC.